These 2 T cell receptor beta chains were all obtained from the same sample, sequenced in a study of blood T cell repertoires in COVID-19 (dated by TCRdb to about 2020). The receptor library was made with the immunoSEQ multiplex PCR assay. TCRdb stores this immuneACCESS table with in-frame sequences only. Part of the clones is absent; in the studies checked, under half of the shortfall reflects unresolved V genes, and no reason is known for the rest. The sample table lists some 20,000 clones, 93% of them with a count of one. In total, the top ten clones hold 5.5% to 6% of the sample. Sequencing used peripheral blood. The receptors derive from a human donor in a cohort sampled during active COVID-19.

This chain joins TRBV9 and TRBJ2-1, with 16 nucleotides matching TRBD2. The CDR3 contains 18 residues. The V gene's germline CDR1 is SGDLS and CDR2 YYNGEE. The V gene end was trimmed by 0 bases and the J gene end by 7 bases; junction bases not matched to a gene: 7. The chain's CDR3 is CASSVVPGTSGGANEQFF. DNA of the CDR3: TGTGCCAGCAGCGTAGTTCCCGGGACTAGCGGGGGGGCGAATGAGCAGTTCTTC.

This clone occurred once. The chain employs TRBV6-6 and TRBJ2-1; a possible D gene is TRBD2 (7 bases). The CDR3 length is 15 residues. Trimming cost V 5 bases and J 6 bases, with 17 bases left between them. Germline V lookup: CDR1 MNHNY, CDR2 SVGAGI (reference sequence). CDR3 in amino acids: CASSARGAGGNEQFF. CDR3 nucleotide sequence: TGTGCCAGCAGTGCACGGGGGGCCGGGGGCAATGAGCAGTTCTTC.